These 9 T cell receptor beta chains were sequenced from one sample in a study of blood T cells in healthy people across ages. The authors ran a second PCR of 7 to 11 cycles using a sample-barcoded 5' primer and a J-beta primer mix. TCRdb re-derived calls from the 5' RACE reads in MiXCR, one entry per CDR3 protein. Seen here are about 620,000 distinct CDR3 sequences, around 21% observed once, and the top ten hold approximately 3.6%. Sequencing used blood. All receptors derive from a man between 65 and 80 years old in good health.

A remark on this clonotype: A much larger clone differs from this one at a single base, so this may be a read error. Here the CDR3 omits its conserved ending phenylalanine or tryptophan, so a read error is the likely source. The DNA is left out, because the CDR3 cannot be placed on it with certainty; the CDR3 is given as TCRdb lists it. The J gene is TRBJ1-2, the V gene TRBV6-1; the table's D call of TRBD1 was not tested on the DNA. In germline, CDR1 is MNHNS, CDR2 SASEGT. The CDR3 contains 12 residues when both ends are counted. CDR3 in amino acids: CASTPPGSLGTL.

This clonotype has only a few counts. In DNA, the CDR3 is TGTGCCAGCACCACCGGGACTACCCTCCGGAATGAGCAGTTCTTC. Translated: CASTTGTTLRNEQFF. The chain carries TRBV28 and TRBJ2-5; 7 positions match TRBD2. The J call may not be correct, given that the DNA end is closer to TRBJ2-1. CDR3 length: 15 amino acids. Germline V lookup: CDR1 MDHEN, CDR2 SYDVKM.

This chain uses TRBV7-6 with TRBJ2-5; D may be TRBD1 or TRBD2 (6 bases each). The length of the CDR3 is 15 residues. V lost 2 bases to trimming and J lost 3 bases, with 13 bases between them. Germline lookup yields CDR1 SGHVS and CDR2 FNYEAQ. The CDR3 DNA sequence: TGTGCCAGCAGCTTAACAGGGAGGAGGGAAGAGACCCAGTACTTC. Protein product: CASSLTGRREETQYF.

The chain links TRBV6-5 to TRBJ2-7, with D possibly called TRBD1 or TRBD2 (5 bases each). The DNA end is more similar to TRBJ2-1, so the J call may be wrong. Germline lookup yields CDR1 MNHEY and CDR2 SVGAGI. CDR3 length: 13 amino acids. The CDR3 DNA follows: TGTGCCGGCACCCAAGACAGTCTAGCTGAGCAGTTCTTC. Protein sequence: CAGTQDSLAEQFF.

Only a few counts were recorded for this clonotype. V gene TRBV20-1 combines with J gene TRBJ2-5, with 8 bases identical to TRBD1. V trimming: 3 bases; J trimming: 5 bases; junction bases outside the gene matches: 8. Looked up from germline, CDR1 is DFQATT and CDR2 is SNEGSKA (reference sequence). This CDR3 is 14 amino acids long. The CDR3 spells CSASPRGLLETQYF. The CDR3, as DNA: TGCAGTGCTAGTCCCAGGGGGCTTTTGGAGACCCAGTACTTC.

The rearrangement joins TRBV7-9 to TRBJ2-7, with TRBD2 matching 8 bases. CDR3 length: 12 amino acids. Per the germline V gene, CDR1 is SEHNR and CDR2 is FQNEAQ (reference sequence). Germline trimming cut 3 bases from V and 10 bases from J; bases unmatched to any gene: 5. The CDR3 DNA is TGTGCCAGCAGCTTGGAAACTAGCGGCCAGTACTTC. This gives the protein CASSLETSGQYF.

The chain is built from TRBV12-3 or TRBV12-4 and TRBJ1-1; 12 bases agree with TRBD1. This CDR3 is 19 amino acids long. V lost 7 bases to trimming and J lost 3 bases; unmatched junction nucleotides: 18. The CDR3 sequence: CASIPGQGANSGGDTEAFF. The CDR3 DNA reads as TGTGCCAGCATCCCGGGACAGGGGGCGAATAGTGGTGGTGACACTGAAGCTTTCTTT.

The chain recombines TRBV27 with TRBJ2-2; the match to TRBD1 covers 10 bases. Germline V gives CDR1 MNHEY, CDR2 SMNVEV (reference sequence). This CDR3 contains 16 residues. J lost 5 bases, V lost 4 bases, and 7 bases had no gene match. CDR3: CASSSMGQGKTGELFF. DNA for the CDR3: TGTGCCAGCAGTTCCATGGGACAGGGGAAAACCGGGGAGCTGTTTTTT.

The rearrangement links TRBV20-1 to TRBJ2-3; TRBD2 matches 8 bases. After removal of 6 bases from V and 4 bases from J, the junction contained 9 bases not matched to a gene. The CDR3 spans 14 residues. CDR1 and CDR2 (germline): DFQATT, SNEGSKA (reference sequence). The CDR3 loop reads CSASSGSSPDTQYF. The CDR3 DNA follows: TGCAGTGCAAGCAGCGGGAGCAGCCCAGATACGCAGTATTTT.